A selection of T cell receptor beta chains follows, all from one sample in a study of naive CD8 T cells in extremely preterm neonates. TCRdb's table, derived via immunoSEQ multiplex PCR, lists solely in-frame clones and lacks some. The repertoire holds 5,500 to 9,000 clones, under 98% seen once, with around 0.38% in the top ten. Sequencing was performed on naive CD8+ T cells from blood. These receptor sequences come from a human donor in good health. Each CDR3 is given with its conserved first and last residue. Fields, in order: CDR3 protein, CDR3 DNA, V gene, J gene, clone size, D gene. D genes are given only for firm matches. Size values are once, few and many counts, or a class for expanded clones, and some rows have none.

CDR3 protein: CASSASMEKLFF
CDR3 DNA: TGTGCCAGCAGTGCATCTATGGAAAAACTGTTTTTT
V gene: TRBV6-5
J gene: TRBJ1-4
clone size: .
D gene: .

CDR3 protein: CASTSRPGTDTQYF
CDR3 DNA: TGCGCCAGCACCTCCAGGCCCGGCACAGATACGCAGTATTTT
V gene: TRBV5-1
J gene: TRBJ2-3
clone size: .
D gene: .

CDR3 protein: CSVYRDREGTEAFF
CDR3 DNA: TGCAGCGTGTACCGGGACAGGGAGGGCACTGAAGCTTTCTTT
V gene: TRBV29-1
J gene: TRBJ1-1
clone size: .
D gene: TRBD1

CDR3 protein: CATDEQGYEQYF
CDR3 DNA: TGTGCCACCGACGAGCAGGGCTACGAGCAGTACTTC
V gene: TRBV10-3
J gene: TRBJ2-7
clone size: .
D gene: .

CDR3 protein: CASSHGGTSGGFFSYNEQFF
CDR3 DNA: TGTGCCAGCAGCCATGGGGGCACTAGCGGGGGGTTTTTCTCCTACAATGAGCAGTTCTTC
V gene: TRBV4-2
J gene: TRBJ2-1
clone size: .
D gene: TRBD2

CDR3 protein: CSVGGGQGSYEQYF
CDR3 DNA: TGCAGCGTTGGGGGCGGACAGGGCTCCTACGAGCAGTACTTC
V gene: TRBV29-1
J gene: TRBJ2-7
clone size: .
D gene: TRBD1

CDR3 protein: CAWSDPPETNYGYTF
CDR3 DNA: TGTGCCTGGAGTGATCCCCCAGAAACTAACTATGGCTACACCTTC
V gene: TRBV30
J gene: TRBJ1-2
clone size: .
D gene: .

CDR3 protein: CAWSSYTEAFF
CDR3 DNA: TGTGCCTGGAGTTCATACACTGAAGCTTTCTTT
V gene: TRBV30
J gene: TRBJ1-1
clone size: .
D gene: .

CDR3 protein: CASSAGRDSNQPQHF
CDR3 DNA: TGTGCCAGCAGCGCGGGCAGGGATAGCAATCAGCCCCAGCATTTT
V gene: TRBV9
J gene: TRBJ1-5
clone size: .
D gene: .

CDR3 protein: CASSQQGRYNSPLHF
CDR3 DNA: TGCGCCAGCAGCCAACAGGGGCGTTATAATTCACCCCTCCACTTT
V gene: TRBV4-1
J gene: TRBJ1-6
clone size: once
D gene: .

CDR3 protein: CASSQEMSRTGYEQYF
CDR3 DNA: TGCGCCAGCAGCCAAGAGATGTCCAGGACAGGCTACGAGCAGTACTTC
V gene: TRBV4-3
J gene: TRBJ2-7
clone size: .
D gene: TRBD1

CDR3 protein: CASSLRWGGSTDTQYF
CDR3 DNA: TGTGCCAGCAGCTTACGCTGGGGGGGGAGCACAGATACGCAGTATTTT
V gene: TRBV13
J gene: TRBJ2-3
clone size: .
D gene: TRBD2

CDR3 protein: CASSQDFGVQREKLFF
CDR3 DNA: TGCGCCAGCAGCCAAGATTTCGGGGTTCAGAGGGAAAAACTGTTTTTT
V gene: TRBV4-3
J gene: TRBJ1-4
clone size: .
D gene: .

CDR3 protein: CASSLFAGELFF
CDR3 DNA: TGTGCCAGCAGTTTATTCGCCGGGGAGCTGTTTTTT
V gene: TRBV27
J gene: TRBJ2-2
clone size: .
D gene: .

CDR3 protein: CASSLSLSYNSPLHF
CDR3 DNA: TGTGCCAGCAGCTTGAGCCTATCCTATAATTCACCCCTCCACTTT
V gene: TRBV5-8
J gene: TRBJ1-6
clone size: .
D gene: .

CDR3 protein: CASSPSGQMNTEAFF
CDR3 DNA: TGCGCCAGCAGCCCAAGCGGACAGATGAACACTGAAGCTTTCTTT
V gene: TRBV4-1
J gene: TRBJ1-1
clone size: .
D gene: .

CDR3 protein: CASSYSGGGETQYF
CDR3 DNA: TGTGCCAGCAGTTACTCAGGGGGAGGGGAGACCCAGTACTTC
V gene: TRBV6-5
J gene: TRBJ2-5
clone size: .
D gene: .

CDR3 protein: CASRDRGGVQPQHF
CDR3 DNA: TGTGCCAGCAGAGACCGGGGGGGGGTGCAGCCCCAGCATTTT
V gene: TRBV6-6
J gene: TRBJ1-5
clone size: .
D gene: .

CDR3 protein: CASSPQGAGTEAFF
CDR3 DNA: TGTGCCAGCAGCCCCCAGGGGGCCGGTACTGAAGCTTTCTTT
V gene: TRBV9
J gene: TRBJ1-1
clone size: .
D gene: TRBD1

CDR3 protein: CASSIGQGIIGYTF
CDR3 DNA: TGTGCCAGTAGTATTGGACAGGGTATTATTGGCTACACCTTC
V gene: TRBV19
J gene: TRBJ1-2
clone size: .
D gene: TRBD1

CDR3 protein: CASSWGVLYEQYF
CDR3 DNA: TGTGCCAGCAGTTGGGGGGTTCTATACGAGCAGTACTTC
V gene: TRBV27
J gene: TRBJ2-7
clone size: .
D gene: .

CDR3 protein: CASSPGGAGSYNEQFF
CDR3 DNA: TGTGCCAGCAGTCCCGGGGGGGCCGGTTCCTACAATGAGCAGTTCTTC
V gene: TRBV27
J gene: TRBJ2-1
clone size: .
D gene: TRBD2

CDR3 protein: CASSVDTGGGYEQYF
CDR3 DNA: TGTGCCAGCAGCGTAGATACAGGGGGTGGATACGAGCAGTACTTC
V gene: TRBV9
J gene: TRBJ2-7
clone size: .
D gene: TRBD1

CDR3 protein: CAWSVQAGGISNQPQHF
CDR3 DNA: TGTGCCTGGAGTGTACAAGCAGGGGGCATTAGCAATCAGCCCCAGCATTTT
V gene: TRBV30
J gene: TRBJ1-5
clone size: .
D gene: TRBD1

CDR3 protein: CASSSLGGNQPQHF
CDR3 DNA: TGTGCCAGCAGTTCCTTGGGGGGGAATCAGCCCCAGCATTTT
V gene: TRBV6-5
J gene: TRBJ1-5
clone size: .
D gene: .

CDR3 protein: CASSLLRVYEQYF
CDR3 DNA: TGTGCCAGCAGTTTATTGAGGGTCTACGAGCAGTACTTC
V gene: TRBV28
J gene: TRBJ2-7
clone size: .
D gene: .

CDR3 protein: CASSPDRTYNSPLHF
CDR3 DNA: TGCGCCAGCAGCCCCGACAGGACCTATAATTCACCCCTCCACTTT
V gene: TRBV4-1
J gene: TRBJ1-6
clone size: .
D gene: .

CDR3 protein: CASSSPGLAGNTDTQYF
CDR3 DNA: TGTGCCAGCAGCTCCCCGGGACTAGCGGGAAACACAGATACGCAGTATTTT
V gene: TRBV7-2
J gene: TRBJ2-3
clone size: .
D gene: TRBD2

CDR3 protein: CATSRSRQGGHEQYF
CDR3 DNA: TGTGCCACCAGCAGATCTAGACAGGGCGGCCACGAGCAGTACTTC
V gene: TRBV15
J gene: TRBJ2-7
clone size: .
D gene: TRBD1

CDR3 protein: CASSSLDRGAGNTIYF
CDR3 DNA: TGTGCCAGCAGCTCCCTAGACAGGGGCGCTGGAAACACCATATATTTT
V gene: TRBV11-2
J gene: TRBJ1-3
clone size: .
D gene: TRBD1

CDR3 protein: CASSQRTGGSYEQYF
CDR3 DNA: TGCGCCAGCAGCCAGAGGACAGGGGGCTCCTACGAGCAGTACTTC
V gene: TRBV4-1
J gene: TRBJ2-7
clone size: once
D gene: TRBD1